There are a few counts of the clone carrying this T cell receptor (beta chain). Its antigen is undetermined. The V gene lost 0 bases and the J gene lost 2 bases, with 14 bases spanning the gap. The CDR3 consists of 17 residues. Germline V lookup: CDR1 SNHLY, CDR2 FYNNEI. MiXCR was run by TCRdb on the 5' RACE reads, yielding one entry per CDR3 protein. The repertoire holds 300,000 to 400,000 distinct CDR3 sequences, with 25% to 35% as singletons. These data come from a study of identical twins' blood T cells. Findings of the study overall: Environmental influences on twin similarity could not be excluded. Each donor's most abundant TCRbeta clonotypes shared more CDR3 sequences with her twin than unrelated donors.

Three pairs of healthy female monozygous twins were the donors. The sequence came from a woman aged 18-55 years in good health. V usage is TRBV2 and J usage is TRBJ1-5, with unresolved D. The sample taken for sequencing was PBMCs. In DNA, the CDR3 is TGTGCCAGCAGTGAAGCGAGTGCCGCTTTAGGCAATCAGCCCCAGCATTTT. Its protein product is CASSEASAALGNQPQHF.